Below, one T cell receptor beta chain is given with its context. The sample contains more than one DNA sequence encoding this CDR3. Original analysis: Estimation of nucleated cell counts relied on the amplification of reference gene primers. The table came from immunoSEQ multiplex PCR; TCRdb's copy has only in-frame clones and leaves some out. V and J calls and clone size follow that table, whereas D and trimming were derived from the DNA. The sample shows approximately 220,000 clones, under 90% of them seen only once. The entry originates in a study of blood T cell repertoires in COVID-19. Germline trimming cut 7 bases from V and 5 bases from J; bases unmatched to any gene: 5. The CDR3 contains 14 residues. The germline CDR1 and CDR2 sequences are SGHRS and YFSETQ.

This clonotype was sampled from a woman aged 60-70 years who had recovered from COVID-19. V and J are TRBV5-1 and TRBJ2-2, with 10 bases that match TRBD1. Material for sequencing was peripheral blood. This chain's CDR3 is CASSPGQGTGELFF. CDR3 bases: TGCGCCAGCTCTCCGGGACAGGGGACCGGGGAGCTGTTTTTT.